This T cell receptor beta chain was found in a study of blood T cell repertoires in COVID-19. Turning to the study itself: There were acute and convalescent COVID-19 samples, and they came from the United States, Italy and Spain. Sources were T cells, B-cell-depleted T cells, or PBMCs; the material itself was cDNA or gDNA.

The trim removed 5 bases at V and 9 bases at J, leaving 7 bases unmatched. Germline V gene lookup returns CDR1 SQVTM and CDR2 ANQGSEA. The CDR3 runs to 13 residues. Authors' processing steps: The assay estimated nucleated cells by amplifying reference gene primers. Profiling relied on immunoSEQ multiplex PCR, and the TCRdb table lists in-frame clones only, not all of them. D and trimming were read from the DNA, whereas the V and J calls and clone size are those reported in that table. The sample consists of roughly 69,000 clones, 80% to 90% of them appearing once. Sample: peripheral blood. The chain is built from TRBV29-1 and TRBJ2-1; 10 bases match TRBD2. The TCR comes from a human donor in a cohort sampled during active COVID-19. The CDR3 region is CSVHLAGVGEQFF. CDR3 nucleotide sequence: TGCAGCGTTCATCTAGCGGGAGTGGGTGAGCAGTTCTTC.